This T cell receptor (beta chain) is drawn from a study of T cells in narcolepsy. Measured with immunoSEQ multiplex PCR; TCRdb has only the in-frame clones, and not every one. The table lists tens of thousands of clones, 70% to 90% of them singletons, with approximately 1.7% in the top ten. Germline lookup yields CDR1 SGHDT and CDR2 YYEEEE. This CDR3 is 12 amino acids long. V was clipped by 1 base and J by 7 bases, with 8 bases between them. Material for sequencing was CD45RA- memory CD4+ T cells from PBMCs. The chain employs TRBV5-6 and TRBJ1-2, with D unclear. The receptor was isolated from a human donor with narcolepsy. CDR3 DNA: TGTGCCAGCAGCTTGTCTCAGGCTGGCTACACCTTC. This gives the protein CASSLSQAGYTF. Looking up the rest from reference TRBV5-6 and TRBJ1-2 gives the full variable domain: DAGVTQSPTHLIKTRGQQVTLRCSPKSGHDTVSWYQQALGQGPQFIFQYYEEEERQRGNFPDRFSGHQFPNYSSELNVNALLLGDSALYLCASSLSQAGYTFGSGTRLTVV.